This T cell receptor (beta chain) is drawn from a study of blood T cell repertoires in COVID-19 (dated by TCRdb to 2018 to 2021). Context from the whole study: The collaborator samples originated in the United States, Italy and Spain and spanned the acute and convalescent phases of COVID-19. Nearly every sample came with metadata listing a de-identified subject ID, COVID-19 status, age in years and sex. Samples were obtained from the ongoing ImmuneRACE study (first 160 participants) and from 1,254 subjects provided by 6 global collaborators. The material from the prospective study consisted of cDNA or gDNA derived from T cells, B-cell-depleted T cells, or PBMCs. Where available, HLA class I and class II types were taken from metadata supplied by the sample provider and were not determined by assay-based typing. Subjects who had been exposed to COVID-19, were actively infected with it, or had recovered from it provided the deeply sampled blood TCRbeta repertoires that made up the dataset. The repertoires were made available in a free public database intended to serve as a resource for research on the immune response to SARS-CoV-2. Overall study outcomes, separate from this receptor: How much clinical and demographic metadata was included differed by source and by participant, and the metadata was provided uncurated.

Each collaborating institution followed its own protocols to collect whole blood in K2EDTA tubes. For TCRbeta analysis, collaborators shipped samples in one of three forms: frozen whole blood, isolated PBMCs, or DNA extracted from either of those sample types. This clone was detected only a few times. The target of this receptor is not known. The sample holds no much larger clone one base away, and base qualities are not on file. CDR1 DFQATT and CDR2 SNEGSKA are derived from the germline V gene (reference sequence). The CDR3, cysteine through phenylalanine, is 10 amino acids long. The CDR3 DNA has 30 bases and is translated from base 1. Trimming costs V 5 bases and J 8 bases, and their ends lie 9 bases apart. TCRbeta CDR3 regions were amplified from genomic DNA using the immunoSEQ Assay, a bias-controlled multiplex PCR. From the authors' description of their analysis: The number of nucleated cells in each sample was estimated from the amplification of reference gene primers within the assay. To quantify the absolute abundance of each unique TCRbeta CDR3 rearrangement, sequence reads were collapsed and filtered. Productive Simpson clonality was computed per sample as the square root of Simpson's diversity index over productive rearrangements. Held by TCRdb, this immuneACCESS table contains in-frame sequences only and omits some clones. Under half of the omission traces to an unresolved V gene where checked; the cause of the rest is unknown. The V and J calls and clone size were taken over from that table, and D and trimming were inferred from the DNA. The sample table records 15,000 to 20,000 clones; about 91% of these occur just once. 10% to 15% of the sample belongs to the ten largest clones.

The sequence joins TRBV20-1 to TRBJ1-1; no D gene is confidently identified. The origin of this receptor is a man in his 60s with active COVID-19. The sample consisted of peripheral blood. The sequence in DNA is TGCAGTGCTGCCCGGGGAGAAGCTTTCTTT. It translates as CSAARGEAFF.